This T cell receptor beta chain was captured by sequencing in a study of T cells in pancreatic ductal adenocarcinoma. Concerning this clone itself: Its antigen is unknown.

CDR1 is SGHTA, CDR2 FQGNSA, per germline. The CDR3 has 15 amino acids. The V gene lost 5 bases and the J gene lost 0 bases, with 10 bases spanning the gap. Findings and limits, study-wide: Mean clonality was approximately 0.12 in tumors and 0.07 to 0.075 in blood, not significantly different. Comparisons of tumor and blood clonality may show falsely lower tumor diversity. This surgical cohort overrepresents the minority presenting with early-stage disease.

This table comes from immunoSEQ multiplex PCR, and its TCRdb copy is limited to in-frame clones, with some not included. The repertoire holds over 90,000 clones, with nearly 95% as singletons. Selected pancreatic ductal adenocarcinoma patients had undergone surgery without neoadjuvant therapy. What was sequenced was PBMCs. The sequence came from a human donor with pancreatic ductal adenocarcinoma. The chain joins TRBV7-2 to TRBJ1-4; D is unclear. CDR3 residues: CASSPSQSTNEKLFF. In DNA, the CDR3 is TGTGCCAGCAGCCCCTCACAGTCAACTAATGAAAAACTGTTTTTT.